This T cell receptor beta chain was sequenced in a study of identical twins. Germline V gene lookup returns CDR1 SEHNR and CDR2 FQNEAQ (reference sequence). After removal of 5 bases from V and 4 bases from J, the junction contained 6 bases not matched to a gene. This CDR3 comprises 15 residues. TCRdb redid the calling of the 5' RACE reads with MiXCR, one entry per CDR3 protein. Counted here are 1.5 million or so distinct CDR3 sequences, roughly a third occurring once; the ten biggest clones make up 0.25% to 0.3%. Study results and limitations: Partial confounding of zero-insertion analyses by invariant MAIT and iNKT cells was possible.

Remarks on this clonotype: Its specificity is not known.

The chain uses TRBV7-9 and TRBJ1-4; 8 positions agree with TRBD1. The sequenced material came from cord blood. This receptor was identified in a newborn girl in good health. The CDR3 coding sequence is TGTGCCAGCAGCCTGGGACAGGAGTTTAATGAAAAACTGTTTTTT. It encodes CASSLGQEFNEKLFF.